This T cell receptor beta chain was documented in a study of CD8+ T cells in alopecia areata. Study-wide background: Treated individuals took tofacitinib by mouth, 5 to 10 mg twice daily. Study conclusions and caveats: Many expanded lesional clones stayed in scalp and blood while on tofacitinib. Tofacitinib significantly brought down scalp clonality and expanded CD8+ clones among top 100.

This clone came up many times. Its specificity is not known. RNA extraction was followed by reverse transcription into cDNA, which acted as the sequencing template. Here immunoSEQ multiplex PCR was the method, and the copy in TCRdb shows in-frame clones only, minus some. In the table there are about 210,000 clones, over 40% of which are singletons. Sample treatment: oral pan-JAK inhibitor, 5-10 mg twice daily. Lesional scalp punch biopsies and peripheral blood were collected from alopecia areata patients. V was cut by 1 base and J by 3 bases, with 9 bases left in between. The germline CDR1 and CDR2 sequences are KGHSH and LQKENI. This CDR3 comprises 14 residues.

The sequencing here drew on CD4+ T cells sorted from blood, taken at approximately week 36, from a patient treated with tofacitinib. This chain uses TRBV18 with TRBJ2-5; perhaps TRBD1 as D (6 bases). The clonotype comes from a human donor with alopecia areata. The CDR3 protein is CASSPRRTEETQYF. Here the CDR3 DNA reads TGTGCCAGCTCACCACGACGGACAGAAGAGACCCAGTACTTC.